This T cell receptor beta chain originates from a study of neoadjuvant nivolumab and ipilimumab in lung cancer. Clones were sequenced by immunoSEQ multiplex PCR, and TCRdb holds only the in-frame ones, with some missing. Among some 50,000 clones listed, around nine tenths were seen once. The CDR3 extends over 12 amino acids. Germline V gene data show CDR1 as KGHSH and CDR2 as LQKENI. The V end was cut by 6 bases, the J end by 5 bases, with 10 bases between. The TCR sequence derives from an adult with non-small cell lung cancer. Some clones in this sample may be carry-over from other donors' samples. The material was blood, obtained before neoadjuvant nivolumab, alone or with ipilimumab. The chain links TRBV18 to TRBJ2-5; possibly TRBD1 or TRBD2 for D (5 bases each). For the CDR3, the DNA is TGTGCCAGCTCCAGGGACGACGAGACCCAGTACTTC. Amino acid sequence: CASSRDDETQYF.